The clone carrying this T cell receptor beta chain was observed a single time. Unique molecular identifiers featured in how the TCRbeta library was prepared. One entry per CDR3 protein, called by TCRdb with MiXCR from the PCR reads. The sample contains about 370,000 distinct CDR3 sequences, roughly 21% of which appear only once. The data are from a study of T-cell reconstitution after alpha-beta-depleted transplantation in children. Germline lookup yields CDR1 SGHVS and CDR2 FNYEAQ. CDR3 length: 14 amino acids. Trimming cost V 5 bases and J 6 bases; bases outside gene matches: 7. The sequence was obtained from a human donor who donated a stem cell graft to a child with acute myeloid leukemia. The specimen comprised PBMCs from the stem cell graft donor, sampled from the stem cell graft. The chain couples TRBV7-6 to TRBJ2-1, with 7 positions matching TRBD2. For the CDR3, the DNA is TGTGCCAGCAGCCTAGGGGACTACTCCAATGAGCAGTTCTTC. Translated: CASSLGDYSNEQFF.